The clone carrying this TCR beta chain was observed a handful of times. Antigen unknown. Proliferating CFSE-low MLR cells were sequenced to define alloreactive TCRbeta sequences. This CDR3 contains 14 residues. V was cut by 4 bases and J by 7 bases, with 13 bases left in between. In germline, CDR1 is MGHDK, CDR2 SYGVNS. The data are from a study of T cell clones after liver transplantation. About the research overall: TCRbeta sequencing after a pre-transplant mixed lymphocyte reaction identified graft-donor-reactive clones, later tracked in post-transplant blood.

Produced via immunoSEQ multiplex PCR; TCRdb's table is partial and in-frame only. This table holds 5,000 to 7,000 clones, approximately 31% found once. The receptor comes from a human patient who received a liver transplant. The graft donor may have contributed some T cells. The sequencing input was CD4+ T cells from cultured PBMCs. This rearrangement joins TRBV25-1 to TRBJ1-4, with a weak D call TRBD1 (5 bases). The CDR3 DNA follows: TGTGCCAGCAGTGGGTGGGGGAAGGGTGAAAAACTGTTTTTT. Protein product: CASSGWGKGEKLFF.